These 7 T cell receptor beta chains share one sample of origin, sequenced in a study of early T cells in non-severe SARS-CoV-2 infection. TCRdb passed the 5' RACE reads through MiXCR, listing each CDR3 protein once. Of roughly 97,000 distinct CDR3 sequences in the sample, approximately 11% were seen once. The sample was whole blood, taken at baseline. All receptors derive from an adult who was a healthcare worker with PCR-confirmed SARS-CoV-2 infection or an uninfected control (not recorded which).

In this sample, this clonotype turned up many times. This chain joins TRBV7-6 and TRBJ2-1; D is uncertain. Germline assignment: CDR1 SGHVS and CDR2 FNYEAQ. The CDR3 is 15 amino acids. V lost 2 bases and J lost 8, with 16 bases in between. CDR3 DNA: TGTGCCAGCAGCTTATATTCCTCGGGCGGCGATGAGCAGTTCTTC. Translation: CASSLYSSGGDEQFF.

This clonotype has only a few counts. V and J are TRBV7-3 and TRBJ2-2, with TRBD1 as a possible D gene (6 bases). V lost 5 bases and J 6 bases, leaving 10 bases between the germline ends. The germline V gene encodes CDR1 SGHTA and CDR2 FQGTGA. CDR3 size: 13 residues. CDR3 DNA: TGTGCCAGCAGCCCCAGGGGTTCCGGGGAGCTGTTTTTT. Encoded protein: CASSPRGSGELFF.

There are many counts of this clonotype. The V call is TRBV5-1, the J call TRBJ2-5; 7 bases match TRBD2. This CDR3 has 14 residues. The junction had 4 bases not matched to a gene; V was cut back by 1 base and J by 4 bases. Looked up from germline, CDR1 is SGHRS and CDR2 is YFSETQ. The CDR3 here is CASSLWGGAETQYF. The CDR3 nucleotides are TGCGCCAGCAGCTTGTGGGGAGGGGCAGAGACCCAGTACTTC.

The sample holds a few counts of this clonotype. The chain recombines TRBV19 with TRBJ2-3; D might be TRBD1 or TRBD2, each matching 5 bases. Germline CDR1 LNHDA, CDR2 SQIVND (reference sequence). This CDR3 has 16 amino acids. With 5 bases removed from V and 0 bases from J, the gap between germline ends came to 15 bases. CDR3 coding DNA: TGTGCCAGTAGTCTATTTGGGGGAACTAGCACAGATACGCAGTATTTT. Protein product: CASSLFGGTSTDTQYF.

This clonotype was seen at least ten times. J is TRBJ2-7 and V is TRBV20-1, with D possibly TRBD2 on 6 matching bases. Trimming cost V 5 bases and J 6 bases, with 14 bases left between them. The CDR3 covers 12 residues. Germline CDR1 reads DFQATT; CDR2 reads SNEGSKA (reference sequence). The CDR3 sequence: CSARGTVLEQYF. CDR3 nucleotides: TGCAGTGCTCGTGGGACTGTTCTCGAGCAGTACTTC.

The chain recombines TRBV25-1 with TRBJ2-4; TRBD2 is a possible D gene (7 bases). Germline V gives CDR1 MGHDK, CDR2 SYGVNS. The V end was cut by 1 base, the J end by 7 bases, with 17 bases between. CDR3 length: 16 residues. The CDR3 coding sequence is TGTGCCAGCAGTGAATCGTACGGAGGGAGGGGGAACATTCAGTACTTC. Amino acid sequence: CASSESYGGRGNIQYF.

This clonotype was recorded a few times. The chain combines TRBV6-5 with TRBJ1-4, with a weak D call TRBD1 (5 bases). The germline CDR1 and CDR2 sequences are MNHEY and SVGAGI. Trimming stripped 3 bases from V and 7 bases from J, with 12 bases between. This CDR3 is built from 14 residues. The CDR3 is CASSYQQGFEKLFF. The CDR3 coding sequence is TGTGCCAGCAGTTATCAGCAGGGATTTGAAAAACTGTTTTTT.